The clone carrying this T cell receptor (beta chain) showed up just a few times. These data are taken from a study of T cell responses to AZD1222 COVID-19 vaccine. Repertoires were generated with immunoSEQ multiplex PCR, while TCRdb's copy carries only in-frame clones and drops some. The sample lists 150,000 to 250,000 clones; 80% to 95% were seen once. Per the germline V gene, CDR1 is MNHNS and CDR2 is SASEGT. There are 19 residues in the CDR3. V lost 2 bases to trimming and J lost 2 bases; unmatched junction nucleotides: 14. V is TRBV6-1 and J is TRBJ1-3; 8 bases are a match to TRBD1. The sequences come from peripheral blood, collected 28 days after the second AZD1222 dose. The receptor was derived from an adult who received the AZD1222 COVID-19 vaccine. The CDR3 protein is CASSEFYGQGYSTGNTIYF. CDR3 in DNA: TGTGCCAGCAGTGAATTTTATGGACAGGGTTATTCAACTGGAAACACCATATATTTT.